Below are 11 T cell receptor beta chains sequenced from a single sample in a study of T cell repertoires in cytomegalovirus infection. These receptors' antigens are unknown. TCRdb re-called the reads with MiXCR, one entry per CDR3 protein. The table shows fewer than 130,000 distinct CDR3 sequences, with approximately 45% occurring only once. The specimen comprised CD8+ T cells from cultured PBMCs, sampled from culture after CMV antigen stimulation. All receptors derive from a human donor in good health (CMV status not recorded). Some clones in this sample may be carry-over from other donors' samples.

The chain links TRBV19 to TRBJ1-1; 7 positions agree with TRBD1. This CDR3 has 16 amino acids. Losses at the gene ends were 3 bases for V and 1 base for J; bases not matched to a gene: 8. In germline, CDR1 is LNHDA, CDR2 SQIVND (reference sequence). The CDR3 DNA sequence: TGTGCCAGTAGTATCTGGACAGGTTCGCAGAACACTGAAGCTTTCTTT. This translates into CASSIWTGSQNTEAFF.

There are many counts of this clonotype. V is TRBV7-2 and J is TRBJ2-3; the D is unclear. Germline V CDR1 and CDR2: SGHTA, FQGNSA. The CDR3 loop spans 13 amino acids. V lost 7 bases and J 0 bases, leaving 8 bases between the germline ends. CDR3 loop: CASTPQSTDTQYF. The CDR3 DNA reads as TGTGCCAGCACCCCTCAAAGCACAGATACGCAGTATTTT.

The chain combines TRBV6-5 with TRBJ1-2, with D maybe TRBD1 (5 bases). CDR1 is MNHEY and CDR2 is SVGAGI in the germline V gene. Deletions cut 5 bases from V and 0 bases from J, with 10 bases between. CDR3 length: 14 residues. The CDR3, as DNA: TGTGCCAGCAGTCCGGACATTCCTAACTATGGCTACACCTTC. Protein product: CASSPDIPNYGYTF.

This clonotype was counted at least ten times. The rearrangement joins TRBV7-9 to TRBJ2-5, with D perhaps matching TRBD1 or TRBD2 (5 bases each). Looked up from germline, CDR1 is SEHNR and CDR2 is FQNEAQ (reference sequence). This CDR3 has 14 amino acids. Trimming took off 5 bases at V and 3 bases at J, with 13 bases between the two ends. CDR3 in amino acids: CASSRTYGEETQYF. For the CDR3, the DNA is TGTGCCAGCAGCCGGACATACGGGGAAGAGACCCAGTACTTC. Based on the CDR3 plus reference TRBV7-9 and TRBJ2-5, the full variable domain is DTGVSQNPRHKITKRGQNVTFRCDPISEHNRLYWYRQTLGQGPEFLTYFQNEAQLEKSRLLSDRFSAERPKGSFSTLEIQRTEQGDSAMYLCASSRTYGEETQYFGPGTRLLVL.

This clonotype appeared a few times. This chain connects TRBV7-6 to TRBJ2-1, with TRBD2 as a possible D gene (7 bases). Between the trimmed V and J ends, which lost 3 bases and 6 bases, there was a span of 15 bases. The CDR3 has 15 amino acids. Per germline, CDR1 SGHVS and CDR2 FNYEAQ. CDR3 amino acids: CASSLRGGEVNEQFF. In DNA, the CDR3 is TGTGCCAGCAGCTTGAGGGGGGGCGAAGTCAATGAGCAGTTCTTC. Looking up the rest from reference TRBV7-6 and TRBJ2-1 gives the full variable domain: GAGVSQSPRYKVTKRGQDVALRCDPISGHVSLYWYRQALGQGPEFLTYFNYEAQQDKSGLPNDRFSAERPEGSISTLTIQRTEQRDSAMYRCASSLRGGEVNEQFFGPGTRLTVL.

Turning to this clonotype: A read error is possible here, since a much larger clone lies one base away. The CDR3 loop is CANSSQGPDTQYF. The CDR3 nucleotides are TGTGCCAACAGTTCGCAGGGCCCAGATACGCAGTATTTT. The V gene is TRBV27, the J gene TRBJ2-3; D might be TRBD1 (5 bases). The CDR3 spans 13 residues. The V gene's germline CDR1 is MNHEY and CDR2 SMNVEV (reference sequence).

The V gene is TRBV7-9, the J gene TRBJ2-1, with 8 bases fitting TRBD2. Germline values: CDR1 SEHNR, CDR2 FQNEAQ (reference sequence). The V and J ends lost 3 bases and 4 bases, in that order; junction bases with no gene match: 5. This CDR3 region has 15 residues. The chain's CDR3 is CASSFLAGYYNEQFF. The CDR3 nucleotides read TGTGCCAGCAGCTTCTTAGCGGGGTATTACAATGAGCAGTTCTTC. The entire variable domain, with the rest obtained from reference TRBV7-9 and TRBJ2-1, is as follows: DTGVSQNPRHKITKRGQNVTFRCDPISEHNRLYWYRQTLGQGPEFLTYFQNEAQLEKSRLLSDRFSAERPKGSFSTLEIQRTEQGDSAMYLCASSFLAGYYNEQFFGPGTRLTVL.

This clonotype was found a few times. The chain carries TRBV19 and TRBJ1-5; D not certain. Germline V gives CDR1 LNHDA, CDR2 SQIVND (reference sequence). V was pared by 10 bases and J by 4 bases, with 20 bases between. The CDR3 is 15 residues long. As DNA, the CDR3 is TGTGCCACCCGAAGGTTAGAGGGTGGGAATCAGCCCCAGCATTTT. It codes for CATRRLEGGNQPQHF.

The chain is built from TRBV7-6 and TRBJ2-7; no clear D gene. This CDR3 has 16 amino acids. Between the trimmed V and J ends, which lost 5 bases and 5 bases, there was a span of 22 bases. CDR1 and CDR2 (germline): SGHVS, FNYEAQ. In DNA, the CDR3 is TGTGCCAGCAGCCCTATGGCGACATCCGTTCTGAACGAGCAGTACTTC. This gives the protein CASSPMATSVLNEQYF.

The chain has TRBV4-2 and TRBJ2-7; D is possibly TRBD1 (7 bases). The V end was cut by 3 bases, the J end by 1 base, with 10 bases between. CDR1 and CDR2 from the germline V gene are LGHNA and YNFKEQ. This CDR3 region has 14 residues. CDR3 sequence: CASSQGGQSYEQYF. The CDR3 nucleotides are TGTGCCAGCAGCCAGGGGGGACAGTCCTACGAGCAGTACTTC.

The chain uses TRBV7-6 and TRBJ1-3; D is uncertain. The V and J ends lost 3 bases and 1 base respectively, with 4 bases between them. The germline CDR1 and CDR2 sequences are SGHVS and FNYEAQ. The CDR3 covers 13 residues. The CDR3 bases are TGTGCCAGCAGCTTGTGGTCTGGAAACACCATATATTTT. It translates to CASSLWSGNTIYF.